Below, one T cell receptor (beta chain) is given with its context. The source of the sample is a study of blood T cell repertoires in COVID-19. About the research overall: Samples of COVID-19 (acute and convalescent) were obtained from the United States, Italy and Spain. Sources were T cells, B-cell-depleted T cells, or PBMCs; the material itself was cDNA or gDNA.

CDR1 and CDR2 from the germline V gene are KGHDR and SFDVKD. Trimming took 4 bases from V and 3 from J; bases not matched to a gene: 7. CDR3 length equals 18 residues. Authors' processing steps: Reference gene primer amplification in the assay estimated nucleated cell counts. The data were produced by immunoSEQ multiplex PCR, yet TCRdb's version contains in-frame clones alone and is incomplete. The V and J calls and clone size are taken from that table; D and trimming were inferred from the DNA. The table includes under 150,000 clones, 81% detected once. The sequence derives from a woman aged 60 to 75 with active or convalescent COVID-19. The sample consisted of peripheral blood. V usage is TRBV24-1 and J usage is TRBJ2-2; 13 bases map to TRBD2. In nucleotides, the CDR3 is TGTGCCACCAGTGACCCGACGGGACTAGCGGGGTACACCGGGGAGCTGTTTTTT. Its translation: CATSDPTGLAGYTGELFF.